A single sample is the source of the 23 T cell receptor beta chains below, sequenced in a study of blood T cell repertoires in COVID-19 (dated by TCRdb to 2018 to 2020). The protocol used for the library was the immunoSEQ multiplex PCR assay. The table comes from immuneACCESS by way of TCRdb, which keeps in-frame sequences with V and J called. Part of the clones is missing from these tables; in studies checked, under half for an unresolved V gene and the rest for unknown reasons. This sample comprises tens of thousands of clones, more than 75% of them detected only once. The top ten hold roughly a fifth of the sample. The sequenced material came from peripheral blood. The receptors derive from a human donor in a cohort sampled during active COVID-19.

The chain employs TRBV18 and TRBJ1-1; a weak D match, TRBD1 (5 bases). Trimming stripped 3 bases from V and 0 bases from J, with 14 bases between. This CDR3 is built from 16 residues. CDR1 KGHSH and CDR2 LQKENI come from the germline V gene. The CDR3 nucleotides are TGTGCCAGCTCACCCGAGGGGAGGCCCTTGAACACTGAAGCTTTCTTT. It is translated as CASSPEGRPLNTEAFF. Drawing the rest from reference TRBV18 and TRBJ1-1, the complete variable domain is NAGVMQNPRHLVRRRGQEARLRCSPMKGHSHVYWYRQLPEEGLKFMVYLQKENIIDESGMPKERFSAEFPKEGPSILRIQQVVRGDSAAYFCASSPEGRPLNTEAFFGQGTRLTVV.

The count of this clone is one. The rearrangement links TRBV9 to TRBJ1-3; D perhaps matches TRBD1 (5 bases). Germline V lookup: CDR1 SGDLS, CDR2 YYNGEE. Deletions cut 0 bases from V and 0 bases from J, with 13 bases between. The CDR3 length is 17 residues. CDR3 residues: CASSVATVTGSGNTIYF. As DNA, the CDR3 is TGTGCCAGCAGCGTAGCTACGGTTACAGGCTCTGGAAACACCATATATTTT.

This chain uses TRBV19 with TRBJ2-2, with TRBD2 matching over 10 bases. The V gene end was trimmed by 4 bases and the J gene end by 2 bases; junction bases not matched to a gene: 13. The CDR3 is 19 amino acids. Germline-derived CDR1 and CDR2 are LNHDA and SQIVND (reference sequence). The CDR3 region is CASSTHLRPSGRNTGELFF. The CDR3, as DNA: TGTGCCAGTAGTACCCACCTCCGACCTAGCGGGAGAAACACCGGGGAGCTGTTTTTT.

The V gene is TRBV27, the J gene TRBJ2-7, with 7 bases lining up with TRBD1. Germline V gene lookup returns CDR1 MNHEY and CDR2 SMNVEV (reference sequence). V trimming: 2 bases; J trimming: 0 bases; junction bases outside the gene matches: 10. The CDR3 has 17 residues. Here the CDR3 reads CASSLKGTVPSSYEQYF. The CDR3 DNA is TGTGCCAGCAGTTTAAAGGGGACAGTTCCGAGCTCCTACGAGCAGTACTTC.

The CDR3 sequence: CASRKEQGNTEAFF. CDR3 nucleotide sequence: TGTGCCAGCAGAAAAGAACAGGGGAACACTGAAGCTTTCTTT. This chain joins TRBV27 and TRBJ1-1, with D perhaps matching TRBD1 (6 bases). V lost 6 bases to trimming and J lost 1 base, with 12 bases between them. In germline, CDR1 is MNHEY, CDR2 SMNVEV (reference sequence). The CDR3 is 14 residues long.

This clone was counted once. The V call is TRBV5-4, the J call TRBJ2-1; 8 positions match TRBD2. Germline values: CDR1 SGHNT, CDR2 YYREEE (reference sequence). V lost 0 bases to trimming and J lost 8 bases; unmatched junction nucleotides: 10. The CDR3 is made up of 16 amino acids. The CDR3 DNA is TGTGCCAGCAGCTTGGACGGGTGGACTAGCTCTGATGAGCAGTTCTTC. It yields the protein CASSLDGWTSSDEQFF.

The rearrangement joins TRBV28 to TRBJ2-7, with 7 bases aligning to TRBD2. The CDR3 sequence is 13 residues long. Germline CDR1 reads MDHEN; CDR2 reads SYDVKM. Trimming cost V 7 bases and J 3 bases; bases outside gene matches: 6. CDR3 sequence reads: CASTPTSFYEQYF. The CDR3, as DNA: TGTGCCAGCACCCCGACTAGCTTCTACGAGCAGTACTTC. Combining the CDR3 with reference TRBV28 and TRBJ2-7 gives the whole variable domain DVKVTQSSRYLVKRTGEKVFLECVQDMDHENMFWYRQDPGLGLRLIYFSYDVKMKEKGDIPEGYSVSREKKERFSLILESASTNQTSMYLCASTPTSFYEQYFGPGTRLTVT.

V and J are TRBV6-5 and TRBJ2-6, with unresolved D. Germline values: CDR1 MNHEY, CDR2 SVGAGI. The CDR3 totals 15 residues. V dropped 9 bases and J dropped 1 base, with 13 bases sitting between them. The CDR3 sequence is CASTVGVSGANVLTF. The CDR3 coding sequence is TGTGCCAGTACAGTAGGTGTGTCTGGGGCCAACGTCCTGACTTTC.

V usage is TRBV7-8 and J usage is TRBJ2-1; tentatively, D is TRBD2 (5 bases). V lost 1 base, J lost 5 bases, and 12 bases lay in between. From germline, CDR1 is SGHVS and CDR2 FQNEAQ. The CDR3 is 15 amino acids. CDR3 protein: CASSLGRAVDNEQFF. For the CDR3, the DNA is TGTGCCAGCAGCTTAGGTCGAGCGGTCGACAATGAGCAGTTCTTC.

The chain employs TRBV9 and TRBJ2-7; 7 bases are shared with TRBD2. Looked up from germline, CDR1 is SGDLS and CDR2 is YYNGEE. The J segment lost 5 bases and the V segment lost 4 bases, leaving 9 bases of the junction unmatched. The CDR3 runs to 14 residues. As DNA, the CDR3 is TGTGCCAGCAGCCCGGCCAGCGGGATCCACGAGCAGTACTTC. Amino acids: CASSPASGIHEQYF.

V and J are TRBV7-2 and TRBJ2-1, with TRBD2 matching 9 bases. V lost 1 base and J lost 3; bases outside the gene matches: 7. The germline V gene has CDR1 SGHTA and CDR2 FQGNSA. The CDR3 runs 17 residues. The CDR3 DNA is TGTGCCAGCAGCTTAGTCCCTAGCGGGGTTCTCTACAATGAGCAGTTCTTC. Protein: CASSLVPSGVLYNEQFF.

The genes are TRBV7-3 and TRBJ2-1; D perhaps matches TRBD1 (6 bases). Trimming took 4 bases from V and 6 from J, leaving 16 bases between them. The germline gives CDR1 SGHTA, CDR2 FQGTGA. CDR3 length: 15 residues. DNA for the CDR3: TGTGCCAGCAGCTCAACCGGGACAACGGCCAATGAGCAGTTCTTC. Translated: CASSSTGTTANEQFF.

This clone has only one observation. The gene calls are TRBV30 and TRBJ2-3; 7 positions agree with TRBD1. The CDR3 has 14 amino acids. Germline V gene sequence: CDR1 GTSNPN, CDR2 SVGIG (reference sequence). V lost 3 bases and J lost 5; bases outside the gene matches: 8. CDR3 DNA sequence: TGTGCCTGGAGCGAAACAGGGGTGGGAGATACGCAGTATTTT. This encodes CAWSETGVGDTQYF. Combining the CDR3 with reference TRBV30 and TRBJ2-3 gives the whole variable domain SQTIHQWPATLVQPVGSPLSLECTVEGTSNPNLYWYRQAAGRGLQLLFYSVGIGQISSEVPQNLSASRPQDRQFILSSKKLLLSDSGFYLCAWSETGVGDTQYFGPGTRLTVL.

The V gene is TRBV19, the J gene TRBJ2-3, with TRBD2 matching over 8 bases. Trimming removed 0 bases from V and 12 bases from J; junction bases left unmatched: 11. The germline gives CDR1 LNHDA, CDR2 SQIVND (reference sequence). The CDR3 covers 15 residues. CDR3 protein: CASSIETGTSVPQYF. The CDR3 nucleotides are TGTGCCAGTAGTATAGAGACCGGGACTAGTGTTCCACAGTATTTT.

The chain joins TRBV19 to TRBJ2-3, with 10 bases matching TRBD2. Trimming at V came to 1 base and at J to 5 bases, leaving 9 bases not matched to a gene. CDR3 length: 17 amino acids. Germline CDR1 LNHDA, CDR2 SQIVND (reference sequence). DNA of the CDR3: TGTGCCAGTAGTATAGTATTCAGCGGGGGGGCTGGAGATACGCAGTATTTT. It codes for CASSIVFSGGAGDTQYF.

The rearrangement uses TRBV14 and TRBJ1-6; TRBD1 agrees at 7 bases. The CDR3 totals 13 residues. V shed 8 bases and J 7 bases; nucleotides not matched to a gene: 5. The V gene's germline CDR1 is SGHDN and CDR2 FVKESK. CDR3 coding DNA: TGTGCCAGCTCAAACAGGGGCAATTCACCCCTCCACTTT. Amino acids: CASSNRGNSPLHF.

The chain combines TRBV4-2 with TRBJ2-7; 8 nucleotides match TRBD2. V dropped 4 bases and J dropped 7; count of bases not matched to a gene: 9. Germline CDR1 LGHNA, CDR2 YNFKEQ. The CDR3 sequence is 14 residues long. CDR3 nucleotide sequence: TGTGCCAGCAGCCCCTCTGCGGGAGGAGGAGAGCAGTACTTC. It translates to CASSPSAGGGEQYF.

The chain links TRBV5-4 to TRBJ2-7, with a possible D match to TRBD2 (6 bases). The CDR3 contains 15 residues. Germline CDR1 and CDR2: SGHNT and YYREEE (reference sequence). V lost 0 bases and J lost 1, with 11 bases in between. Here the CDR3 DNA reads TGTGCCAGCAGCTTGGGCGGGGCCGCATCCTACGAGCAGTACTTC. Residues: CASSLGGAASYEQYF.

This clone was seen just once. The CDR3 loop is CASSLRAGGPSEQYF. The CDR3 DNA follows: TGTGCCAGCAGCTTAAGGGCGGGAGGGCCCTCCGAGCAGTACTTC. The rearrangement uses TRBV7-3 and TRBJ2-7; 9 bases fit TRBD2. The CDR3 length is 15 residues. V was pared by 1 base and J by 6 bases, with 7 bases of the junction left unmatched. Germline V CDR1 and CDR2: SGHTA, FQGTGA. The full variable domain, with the rest looked up from reference TRBV7-3 and TRBJ2-7, is GAGVSQTPSNKVTEKGKYVELRCDPISGHTALYWYRQSLGQGPEFLIYFQGTGAADDSGLPNDRFFAVRPEGSVSTLKIQRTERGDSAVYLCASSLRAGGPSEQYFGPGTRLTVT.

The gene calls are TRBV5-6 and TRBJ2-6; 8 bases are a match to TRBD1. Trimming took 4 bases from V and 4 from J; bases not matched to a gene: 13. This CDR3 region has 18 residues. Germline V lookup: CDR1 SGHDT, CDR2 YYEEEE. CDR3 loop: CASSLVWTGTLGANVLTF. The CDR3 DNA reads as TGTGCCAGCAGCCTCGTTTGGACAGGGACACTGGGGGCCAACGTCCTGACTTTC.

This clone was counted a single time. The chain combines TRBV30 with TRBJ1-5; the match to TRBD1 covers 10 bases. J gave up 2 bases and V 5 bases, and 0 bases lay outside the gene matches. Germline loops: CDR1 GTSNPN, CDR2 SVGIG (reference sequence). The CDR3 covers 13 residues. The CDR3 is CAWGTGGNQPQHF. CDR3 DNA sequence: TGTGCCTGGGGGACAGGGGGCAATCAGCCCCAGCATTTT.

The chain carries TRBV27 and TRBJ1-2, with D tentatively TRBD1 (5 bases). Trimming removed 10 bases from V and 1 base from J, with 13 bases in between. The CDR3 is made up of 13 amino acids. Germline lookup yields CDR1 MNHEY and CDR2 SMNVEV (reference sequence). This CDR3 reads CATKGLFNYGYTF. CDR3 sequence (DNA): TGTGCCACTAAGGGACTGTTTAACTATGGCTACACCTTC.

The rearrangement joins TRBV11-2 to TRBJ2-5; no firm D call. Germline V CDR1 and CDR2: SGHAT, FQNNGV. The CDR3 totals 13 residues. V lost 3 bases, J lost 0 bases, and 5 bases lay in between. CDR3 protein: CASSFADQETQYF. CDR3 DNA sequence: TGTGCCAGCAGCTTCGCGGACCAAGAGACCCAGTACTTC.